These T cell receptor beta chains were read from a single sample in a study of identical twins. Using its own MiXCR run on the 5' RACE reads, TCRdb lists one record per CDR3 protein. The sample yields around 230,000 distinct CDR3 sequences, 5.5% to 7.5% seen once. This same sample was also part of a study on T cells expressing NK-cell markers.

The material sequenced was CD8+ T cells sorted from blood. These receptors came from a woman aged 18-30 years in good health. The CDR3 runs from the conserved cysteine through the conserved F or W. The D gene is left open where the match is weak. Some rows have no size entry. The others give once, few or many, or a class for an expanded clone.

size	D	V	J	DNA	CDR3
many	NA	TRBV12-3/TRBV12-4	TRBJ1-2	TGTGCCAGCAGCCCAGGGGACTATGGCTACACCTTC	CASSPGDYGYTF
many	NA	TRBV11-2	TRBJ2-3	TGTGCCAGCAGCTTAGTGATAGGAGGGGGCGAGGATACGCAGTATTTT	CASSLVIGGGEDTQYF
few	TRBD1	TRBV4-2	TRBJ2-7	TGTGCCAGCAGCCAAGGAGTGGGACAGGGTATCCACGAGCAGTACTTC	CASSQGVGQGIHEQYF
NA	TRBD2	TRBV30	TRBJ2-1	TGTGCCTGGAGTCCCACTAGCGGGAGGGCCCGAAATGAGCAGTTCTTC	CAWSPTSGRARNEQFF
NA	NA	TRBV9	TRBJ2-7	TGTGCCAGCAGCGTAGGAGTGGTGGGCGAATCCTACGAGCAGTACTTC	CASSVGVVGESYEQYF
many	NA	TRBV12-3/TRBV12-4	TRBJ2-2	TGTGCCAGCAGTCCCCCCAACACCGGGGAGCTGTTTTTT	CASSPPNTGELFF
NA	NA	TRBV10-3	TRBJ2-7	TGTGCCATCAGTGGGGAGGGGGGCCGGAGCTCCTACGAGCAGTACTTC	CAISGEGGRSSYEQYF
few	TRBD1	TRBV5-1	TRBJ2-1	TGCGCCAGCATTCGGGCGGCAGGGGGCCGGAATGAGCAGTTCTTC	CASIRAAGGRNEQFF
NA	NA	TRBV29-1	TRBJ2-5	TGCAGCGTTGAACGTCGCGGGACCCCAACCGAGACCCAGTACTTC	CSVERRGTPTETQYF
many	TRBD2	TRBV7-9	TRBJ2-1	TGTGCCAGCAGCTCCTTATCCGGGACTAGCGATCGCAATGAGCAGTTCTTC	CASSSLSGTSDRNEQFF
NA	NA	TRBV7-6	TRBJ1-5	TGTGCCAGCAGCTCATCCGGGCCCCCACCCCAGCCCCAGCATTTT	CASSSSGPPPQPQHF
NA	NA	TRBV7-3	TRBJ2-6	TGTGCCAGCAGCTTAATAGTGGCCCAGGATCCCGGGGCCAACGTCCTGACTTTC	CASSLIVAQDPGANVLTF
NA	NA	TRBV12-3/TRBV12-4	TRBJ1-4	TGTGCCAGCACCCCTCCGGGGGGTGCTAATGAAAAACTGTTTTTT	CASTPPGGANEKLFF
NA	TRBD1	TRBV6-5	TRBJ1-1	TGTGCCAGCAGTTCGTTGACAGGGGATCTCCCTGAAGCTTTCTTT	CASSSLTGDLPEAFF
few	NA	TRBV20-1	TRBJ2-5	TGCAGTGCTAGAGGGGGGGGCAACGGAACTCAAGAGACCCAGTACTTC	CSARGGGNGTQETQYF
NA	NA	TRBV7-9	TRBJ2-5	TGTGCCAGCAGCTCGGGCCTCGAAGTTGTGGAGGAGACCCAGTACTTC	CASSSGLEVVEETQYF
many	TRBD1	TRBV5-1	TRBJ2-2	TGCGCCAGCAGCTTGACCACAGGGGCCACCGGGGAGCTGTTTTTT	CASSLTTGATGELFF
few	NA	TRBV4-3	TRBJ2-5	TGCGCCAGCAGCCAAGAGGGCTTACAAGAGACCCAGTACTTC	CASSQEGLQETQYF
many	NA	TRBV5-1	TRBJ1-1	TGCGCCAGCAGCTTGATGGGATACACTGAAGCTTTCTTT	CASSLMGYTEAFF
few	NA	TRBV11-3	TRBJ1-1	TGTGCCAGCAGCGCGCGGAGAGGGGACACTGAAGCTTTCTTT	CASSARRGDTEAFF
NA	TRBD2	TRBV6-1	TRBJ2-2	TGTGCCAGCGGGCTAGCGGGGGGGGCCACCGGGGAGCTGTTTTTT	CASGLAGGATGELFF
NA	NA	TRBV27	TRBJ1-5	TGTGCCAGCAGTTTATCCGGGATCCAGCCCCAGCATTTT	CASSLSGIQPQHF
NA	TRBD2	TRBV6-2/TRBV6-3	TRBJ2-1	TGTGCCAGCAGGATCGGGGGGTTGGGGCAGTTCTTC	CASRIGGLGQFF
NA	NA	TRBV27	TRBJ1-5	TGTGCCAGCTCCTACGGTAATGTGGGTCAGCCCCAGCATTTT	CASSYGNVGQPQHF
few	TRBD2	TRBV5-1	TRBJ2-7	TGCGCCAGCAGGCCGTCCAAGTTGCGAACTAGCGGCTCCTACGAGCAGTACTTC	CASRPSKLRTSGSYEQYF